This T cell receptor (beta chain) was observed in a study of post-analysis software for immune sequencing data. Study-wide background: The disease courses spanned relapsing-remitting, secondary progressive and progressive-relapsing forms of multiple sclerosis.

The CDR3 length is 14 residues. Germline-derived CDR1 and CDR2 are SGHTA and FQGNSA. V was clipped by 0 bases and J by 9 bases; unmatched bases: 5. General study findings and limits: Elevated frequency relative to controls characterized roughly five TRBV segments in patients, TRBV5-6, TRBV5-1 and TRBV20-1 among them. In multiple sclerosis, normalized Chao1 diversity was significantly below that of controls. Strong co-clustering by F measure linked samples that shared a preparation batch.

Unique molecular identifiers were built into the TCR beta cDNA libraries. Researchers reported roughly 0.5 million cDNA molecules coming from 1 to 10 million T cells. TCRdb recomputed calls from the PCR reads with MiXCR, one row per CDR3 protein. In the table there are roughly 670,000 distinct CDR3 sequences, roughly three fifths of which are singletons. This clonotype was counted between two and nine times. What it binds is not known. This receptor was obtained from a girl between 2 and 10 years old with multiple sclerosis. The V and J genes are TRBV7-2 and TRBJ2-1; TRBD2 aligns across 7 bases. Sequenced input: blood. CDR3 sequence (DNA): TGTGCCAGCAGCTTAGCGGGAGGGAATGGTGAGCAGTTCTTC. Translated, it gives CASSLAGGNGEQFF.